This T cell receptor (beta chain) was observed in a study of blood T cell repertoires in COVID-19. Profiled with immunoSEQ multiplex PCR; TCRdb holds only in-frame clones, not every one. The sample includes 160,000 or so clones, 90% to 95% seen only once; the top ten take just under 2%. The sequence derives from an older woman with COVID-19, enrolled during active disease. The sequenced sample consisted of peripheral blood.

The CDR3 DNA sequence: TGTGCCAGCAGCGTAGGGCAGGGGTATGCCGATACGCAGTATTTT. It is translated as CASSVGQGYADTQYF. The chain employs TRBV9 and TRBJ2-3; tentatively, D is TRBD1 (6 bases). The CDR3 sequence is 15 residues long. V gave up 0 bases and J gave up 6 bases, with 14 bases separating them. Germline V gives CDR1 SGDLS, CDR2 YYNGEE.